The 10 T cell receptor beta chains below all came from one sample that was sequenced in a study of blood T cell repertoires in COVID-19. Clones were read by immunoSEQ multiplex PCR, and TCRdb kept only the in-frame ones, dropping some. The data hold around 370,000 clones, with 90% observed a single time. The sequencing input was peripheral blood. Every receptor here comes from a young man with active or convalescent COVID-19.

The rearrangement joins TRBV19 to TRBJ1-2; maybe TRBD1 (5 bases). Germline assignment: CDR1 LNHDA and CDR2 SQIVND (reference sequence). The CDR3 covers 15 residues. V was pared by 0 bases and J by 2 bases, with 10 bases between. CDR3 nucleotide sequence: TGTGCCAGTAGTATAGATCGAGACAGAAACTATGGCTACACCTTC. Translated, it gives CASSIDRDRNYGYTF.

The rearrangement joins TRBV28 to TRBJ1-5, with TRBD1 identical over 8 bases. V gave up 6 bases and J gave up 1 base; unmatched junction bases: 8. The CDR3 spans 16 residues. CDR1 and CDR2 (germline): MDHEN, SYDVKM. CDR3 nucleotide sequence: TGTGCCAGCAGCTACAGGGGGGGGGCGAGCAATCAGCCCCAGCATTTT. Its protein is CASSYRGGASNQPQHF.

The V call is TRBV6-2 or TRBV6-3, the J call TRBJ2-3; D possibly corresponds to TRBD2 (5 bases). Germline V CDR1 and CDR2: MNHEY, SVGEGT. This CDR3 spans 16 amino acids. V lost 5 bases and J 1 base, leaving 16 bases between the germline ends. CDR3 sequence reads: CASSLRTGWGTDTQYF. For the CDR3, the DNA is TGTGCCAGCAGTCTGAGGACGGGGTGGGGCACAGATACGCAGTATTTT.

This clone was found a few times. The V gene is TRBV6-5, the J gene TRBJ2-3, with D uncertain. The CDR3 sequence is 12 residues long. The germline CDR1 and CDR2 sequences are MNHEY and SVGAGI. V gave up 6 bases and J gave up 0 bases, with 4 bases separating them. The CDR3 region has the DNA TGTGCCAGCAGAACTAGCACAGATACGCAGTATTTT. Translating it yields CASRTSTDTQYF.

V is TRBV3-1 (or the pseudogene TRBV3-2) and J is TRBJ1-5, with 7 bases that match TRBD1. The V segment lost 4 bases and the J segment 6 bases; nucleotides outside the gene matches: 6. The CDR3 is made up of 14 amino acids. Per germline, CDR1 LGHDT and CDR2 YNNKEL (reference sequence). The CDR3 reads CASSPNRGTQPQHF. CDR3 coding DNA: TGTGCCAGCAGCCCAAACAGGGGAACTCAGCCCCAGCATTTT.

The rearrangement uses TRBV12-1 and TRBJ2-3; TRBD1 is the table's D call, not checked against the DNA. TRBV12-1 is described as a pseudogene. This CDR3 has 15 residues. The CDR3 bases are TGTGCCAGCAGCTCCAAGACAAGAAGCACAGATACGCAGTATTTT. Its translation: CASSSKTRSTDTQYF.

The chain carries TRBV7-2 and TRBJ2-3; D remains unclear. The germline V gene has CDR1 SGHTA and CDR2 FQGNSA. The V gene lost 1 base and the J gene lost 10 bases, with 3 bases spanning the gap. The CDR3 is 10 residues long. The CDR3 loop is CASSLGAQYF. Written as DNA, the CDR3 is TGTGCCAGCAGCTTAGGCGCGCAGTATTTT.

The chain links TRBV30 to TRBJ2-1; possible D gene TRBD2, 5 bases. CDR3 length equals 12 residues. The germline V and J ends were trimmed by 5 bases and 9 bases, with 14 bases remaining between them. Germline V gene sequence: CDR1 GTSNPN, CDR2 SVGIG (reference sequence). The CDR3 DNA sequence: TGTGCCTGGGTCGGTCGGGGTCGTGAGCAGTTCTTC. Encoded protein: CAWVGRGREQFF. Looking up the rest from reference TRBV30 and TRBJ2-1 gives the full variable domain: SQTIHQWPATLVQPVGSPLSLECTVEGTSNPNLYWYRQAAGRGLQLLFYSVGIGQISSEVPQNLSASRPQDRQFILSSKKLLLSDSGFYLCAWVGRGREQFFGPGTRLTVL.

The V call is TRBV4-2, the J call TRBJ1-1; no reliable D call. The V gene lost 0 bases and the J gene lost 1 base, with 9 bases spanning the gap. The germline CDR1 and CDR2 sequences are LGHNA and YNFKEQ. The CDR3 has 15 residues. CDR3 bases: TGTGCCAGCAGCCAAGATATGGGCCGGAACACTGAAGCTTTCTTT. It is translated as CASSQDMGRNTEAFF.

V usage is TRBV10-1 and J usage is TRBJ2-1, with 9 bases lining up with TRBD2. Germline loops: CDR1 WNHNN, CDR2 SYGVQD (reference sequence). There are 17 residues in the CDR3. V shed 0 bases, J shed 2 bases, and the junction held 5 bases outside the gene matches. Here the CDR3 DNA reads TGCGCCAGCAGTGAGTCTAAGCTAGCGGGGACCTACAATGAGCAGTTCTTC. This gives the protein CASSESKLAGTYNEQFF.